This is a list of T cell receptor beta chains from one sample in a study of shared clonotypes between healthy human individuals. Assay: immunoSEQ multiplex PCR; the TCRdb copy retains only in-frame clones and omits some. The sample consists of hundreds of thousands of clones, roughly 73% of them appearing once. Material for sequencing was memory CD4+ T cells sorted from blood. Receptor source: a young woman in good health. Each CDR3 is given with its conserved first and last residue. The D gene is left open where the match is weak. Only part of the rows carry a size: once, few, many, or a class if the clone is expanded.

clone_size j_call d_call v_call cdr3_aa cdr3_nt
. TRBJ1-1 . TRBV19 CASSRGSANTEAFF TGTGCCAGTAGTCGGGGGTCCGCGAACACTGAAGCTTTCTTT
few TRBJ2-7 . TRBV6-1 CASSDSRYEQYF TGTGCCAGCAGTGACTCCCGCTACGAGCAGTACTTC
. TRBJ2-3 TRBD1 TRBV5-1 CASSLGQGASTDTQYF TGCGCCAGCAGCTTGGGTCAGGGGGCGAGCACAGATACGCAGTATTTT
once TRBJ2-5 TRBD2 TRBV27 CASSRLAGPQETQYF TGTGCCAGCTCCAGACTAGCGGGACCCCAAGAGACCCAGTACTTC
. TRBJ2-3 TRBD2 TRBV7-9 CASSSGLAGPSTDTQYF TGTGCCAGCAGCTCCGGACTAGCGGGACCTAGCACAGATACGCAGTATTTT
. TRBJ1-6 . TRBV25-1 CASSIRGNRSPLHF TGTGCCAGCAGTATTAGGGGCAACAGATCACCCCTCCACTTT
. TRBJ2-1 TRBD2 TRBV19 CASRLAGNEQFF TGTGCCAGCAGACTAGCGGGCAATGAGCAGTTCTTC
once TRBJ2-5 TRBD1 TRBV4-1 CASSPPGQGETQYF TGCGCCAGCAGCCCGCCGGGACAGGGAGAGACCCAGTACTTC
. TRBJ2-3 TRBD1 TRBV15 CATSRSPGQGTDTQYF TGTGCCACCAGCAGATCCCCAGGACAGGGGACAGATACGCAGTATTTT
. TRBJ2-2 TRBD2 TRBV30 CAWTLAGDFTGELFF TGTGCCTGGACGCTAGCGGGAGATTTTACCGGGGAGCTGTTTTTT
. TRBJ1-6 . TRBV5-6 CASSSRPRRSYNSPLHF TGTGCCAGCAGCTCCCGTCCGAGGCGCTCCTATAATTCACCCCTCCACTTT
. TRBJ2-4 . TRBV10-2 CASSKAELAKNIQYF TGCGCCAGCAGTAAGGCGGAGTTAGCCAAAAACATTCAGTACTTC
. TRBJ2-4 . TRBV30 CAWSYSEINIQYF TGTGCCTGGAGTTATTCTGAAATAAACATTCAGTACTTC
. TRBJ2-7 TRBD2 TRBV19 CASSIGLAGVHEQYF TGTGCCAGTAGTATTGGACTAGCGGGAGTGCACGAGCAGTACTTC
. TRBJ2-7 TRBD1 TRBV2 CASSESPLRQGYYEQYF TGTGCCAGCAGTGAAAGCCCCTTACGACAGGGCTACTACGAGCAGTACTTC
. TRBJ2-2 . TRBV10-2 CASRALANTGELFF TGCGCCAGCAGAGCCCTAGCGAACACCGGGGAGCTGTTTTTT
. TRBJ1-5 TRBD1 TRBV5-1 CASSQTGGSQPQHF TGCGCCAGCAGCCAAACAGGGGGGAGTCAGCCCCAGCATTTT
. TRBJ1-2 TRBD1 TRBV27 CASSYSPRGEGYTF TGTGCCAGCAGTTACTCGCCCAGGGGGGAAGGCTACACCTTC
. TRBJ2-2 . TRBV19 CASSPQRATGELFF TGTGCCAGTTCCCCTCAAAGGGCCACCGGGGAGCTGTTTTTT
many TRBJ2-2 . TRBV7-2 CASSRRDAGELFF TGTGCCAGCAGCAGACGGGACGCCGGGGAGCTGTTTTTT
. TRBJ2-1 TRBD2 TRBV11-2 CASSSTSGSYNEQFF TGTGCCAGCAGCTCGACTAGCGGGAGTTACAATGAGCAGTTCTTC
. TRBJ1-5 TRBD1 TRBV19 CASRSPGQLSNQPQHF TGTGCCAGTAGGAGTCCGGGACAGCTGAGCAATCAGCCCCAGCATTTT
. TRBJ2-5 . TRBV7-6 CASSSGTLQETQYF TGTGCCAGCAGCTCCGGGACACTACAAGAGACCCAGTACTTC
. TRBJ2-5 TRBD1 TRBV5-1 CASSFAPGGIETQYF TGCGCCAGCAGCTTCGCCCCAGGGGGCATCGAGACCCAGTACTTC
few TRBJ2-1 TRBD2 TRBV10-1 CASSGGLGGIEQFF TGCGCCAGCAGTGGCGGACTAGGTGGTATAGAGCAGTTCTTC
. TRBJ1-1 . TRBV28 CASSFQGRVNTEAFF TGTGCCAGCAGTTTTCAGGGACGGGTTAACACTGAAGCTTTCTTT
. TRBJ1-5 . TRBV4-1 CASSQDGGLHPNQPQHF TGCGCCAGCAGCCAAGATGGGGGACTTCACCCCAATCAGCCCCAGCATTTT
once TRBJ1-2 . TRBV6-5 CASTSPGAVNYGYTF TGTGCCAGCACCTCTCCGGGGGCCGTTAACTATGGCTACACCTTC
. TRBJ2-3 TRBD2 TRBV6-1 CASSFSGSEVDTQYF TGTGCCAGCAGTTTTAGCGGGAGTGAGGTAGATACGCAGTATTTT
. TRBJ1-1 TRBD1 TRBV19 CASIPDRFNTEAFF TGTGCCAGTATCCCGGACAGGTTTAACACTGAAGCTTTCTTT
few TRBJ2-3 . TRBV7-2 CASSLGHPSTDTQYF TGTGCCAGCAGCTTGGGACACCCTAGCACAGATACGCAGTATTTT
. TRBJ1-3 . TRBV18 CASSPPGLGNTIYF TGTGCCAGCTCACCACCGGGACTTGGAAACACCATATATTTT
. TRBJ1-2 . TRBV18 CASSPPSGHGYTF TGTGCCAGCTCACCACCCTCAGGTCATGGCTACACCTTC
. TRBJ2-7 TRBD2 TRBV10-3 CAISEPTSGRRNEQYF TGTGCCATCAGTGAGCCGACTAGCGGGAGAAGAAACGAGCAGTACTTC
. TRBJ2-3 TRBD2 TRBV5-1 CASSSSGSHPDTQYF TGCGCCAGCAGCTCAAGCGGGAGTCATCCAGATACGCAGTATTTT
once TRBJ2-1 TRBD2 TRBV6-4 CASSTSGSNYNEQFF TGTGCCAGCAGTACTAGCGGATCTAACTACAATGAGCAGTTCTTC
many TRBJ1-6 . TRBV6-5 CASTGGSVSPLHF TGTGCCAGCACTGGTGGGTCAGTTTCACCCCTCCACTTT
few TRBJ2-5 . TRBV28 CASSLGARQETQYF TGTGCCAGCAGTTTAGGCGCTCGCCAAGAGACCCAGTACTTC
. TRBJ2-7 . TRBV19 CASSTRGEQYF TGTGCCAGTAGCACCCGGGGCGAGCAGTACTTC
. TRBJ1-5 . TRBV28 CASSLVLDSNQPQHF TGTGCCAGCAGTTTAGTTCTAGATAGCAATCAGCCCCAGCATTTT
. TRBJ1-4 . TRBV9 CASSVSESEKLFF TGTGCCAGCAGCGTAAGCGAATCTGAAAAACTGTTTTTT
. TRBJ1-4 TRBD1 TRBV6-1 CASSAQDREREKLFF TGTGCCAGCAGTGCCCAAGACAGGGAACGTGAAAAACTGTTTTTT
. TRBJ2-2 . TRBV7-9 CASSLNSVSGELFF TGTGCCAGCAGCTTGAATAGCGTCTCCGGGGAGCTGTTTTTT
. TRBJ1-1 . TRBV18 CASSPGEDTEAFF TGTGCCAGCTCACCGGGGGAGGATACTGAAGCTTTCTTT